One sample yielded the 25 T cell receptor beta chains listed below, sequenced in a study of cytomegalovirus exposure and HLA in healthy donors (dated by TCRdb to the late 2010s). The library was obtained by the immunoSEQ multiplex PCR assay. For the multiplex PCR, a mixture combining 60 forward primers for TCR Vbeta segments and 13 reverse primers for TCR Jbeta segments was used. Here the immuneACCESS table is served through TCRdb, limited to in-frame sequences with V and J called. Missing clones are a known gap in these copies; in checked studies unresolved V genes cover under half, and the rest lacks a known reason. The sample table contains about 160,000 clones; only one count was recorded for 65% to 85% of them. The top ten clones comprise about 6.3% of the sample. The sample was PBMCs. These receptor sequences come from a male donor in good health and CMV-seropositive.

V usage is TRBV19 and J usage is TRBJ2-7; 15 bases fit TRBD2. The CDR3 loop spans 18 amino acids. V trimming: 1 base; J trimming: 3 bases; junction bases outside the gene matches: 7. CDR1 is LNHDA, CDR2 SQIVND, per germline (reference sequence). The CDR3 loop reads CASSIVGLAGGPNYEQYF. The CDR3 bases are TGTGCCAGTAGTATAGTTGGACTAGCGGGAGGGCCCAACTACGAGCAGTACTTC. Looking up the rest from reference TRBV19 and TRBJ2-7 gives the full variable domain: DGGITQSPKYLFRKEGQNVTLSCEQNLNHDAMYWYRQDPGQGLRLIYYSQIVNDFQKGDIAEGYSVSREKKESFPLTVTSAQKNPTAFYLCASSIVGLAGGPNYEQYFGPGTRLTVT.

This clone has more than one count but fewer than ten. V and J are TRBV5-1 and TRBJ2-1, with TRBD1 identical over 7 bases. V lost 0 bases and J lost 6; bases outside the gene matches: 6. CDR1 is SGHRS and CDR2 is YFSETQ in the germline V gene. This CDR3 has 15 residues. The CDR3 sequence: CASSLGGDRVNEQFF. CDR3 nucleotides: TGCGCCAGCAGCTTGGGGGGTGACAGGGTCAATGAGCAGTTCTTC.

The chain is built from TRBV19 and TRBJ1-2; 9 bases agree with TRBD1. CDR3 length equals 14 residues. The V gene end was trimmed by 5 bases and the J gene end by 5 bases; junction bases not matched to a gene: 6. Germline V CDR1 and CDR2: LNHDA, SQIVND (reference sequence). In nucleotides, the CDR3 is TGTGCCAGTAGTGTTACAGGGGGCGGATATGGCTACACCTTC. This gives the protein CASSVTGGGYGYTF. Full variable domain (rest looked up from reference TRBV19 and TRBJ1-2): DGGITQSPKYLFRKEGQNVTLSCEQNLNHDAMYWYRQDPGQGLRLIYYSQIVNDFQKGDIAEGYSVSREKKESFPLTVTSAQKNPTAFYLCASSVTGGGYGYTFGSGTRLTVV.

This chain uses TRBV4-1 with TRBJ2-1, with TRBD1 matching 11 bases. V was clipped by 6 bases and J by 8 bases; unmatched bases: 9. The CDR3 totals 15 residues. Per germline, CDR1 MGHRA and CDR2 YSYEKL. CDR3 in amino acids: CASSLMDRGLDEQFF. CDR3 bases: TGCGCCAGCAGTTTGATGGACAGGGGGCTAGATGAGCAGTTCTTC.

This chain joins TRBV27 and TRBJ2-7, with 9 bases matching TRBD2. CDR1 and CDR2 from the germline V gene are MNHEY and SMNVEV (reference sequence). The CDR3 runs to 19 residues. The trim removed 0 bases at V and 3 bases at J, leaving 15 bases unmatched. CDR3 loop: CASSLSRRRELAGFYEQYF. The CDR3 region has the DNA TGTGCCAGCAGTTTATCAAGGAGACGGGAACTAGCGGGCTTCTACGAGCAGTACTTC.

The chain carries TRBV5-1 and TRBJ2-3; 9 nucleotides match TRBD1. Germline CDR1 is SGHRS and CDR2 is YFSETQ. The ends lost 4 bases at V and 2 bases at J; junction bases unmatched: 8. The CDR3 runs 16 residues. The CDR3 coding sequence is TGCGCCAGCAGCCTAACAGGGGGCGATCCCACAGATACGCAGTATTTT. It specifies CASSLTGGDPTDTQYF.

This sequence joins TRBV6-1 and TRBJ1-2; TRBD1 is a possible D gene (5 bases). Germline CDR1 is MNHNS and CDR2 is SASEGT. Between the trimmed V and J ends, which lost 6 bases and 4 bases, there was a span of 15 bases. The CDR3 has 14 amino acids. This CDR3 reads CASRAGQASYGYTF. CDR3 DNA: TGTGCCAGCAGGGCTGGACAAGCGTCCTATGGCTACACCTTC.

This chain connects TRBV4-1 to TRBJ2-7, with 7 bases identical to TRBD2. V lost 5 bases and J lost 0; bases outside the gene matches: 7. Germline V gene sequence: CDR1 MGHRA, CDR2 YSYEKL. The length of the CDR3 is 15 residues. CDR3 coding DNA: TGCGCCAGCAGCAGGGACTACGGGAGCTCCTACGAGCAGTACTTC. Residues: CASSRDYGSSYEQYF.

The rearrangement links TRBV19 to TRBJ2-1; 11 bases match TRBD2. The CDR3 consists of 17 residues. The germline V gene has CDR1 LNHDA and CDR2 SQIVND (reference sequence). J lost 4 bases, V lost 1 base, and 6 bases had no gene match. CDR3 sequence: CASSIGRLAGGYNEQFF. CDR3 coding DNA: TGTGCCAGTAGTATAGGACGGCTAGCGGGAGGATACAATGAGCAGTTCTTC. Full variable domain (missing parts from reference TRBV19 and TRBJ2-1): DGGITQSPKYLFRKEGQNVTLSCEQNLNHDAMYWYRQDPGQGLRLIYYSQIVNDFQKGDIAEGYSVSREKKESFPLTVTSAQKNPTAFYLCASSIGRLAGGYNEQFFGPGTRLTVL.

In its sample, this clone was seen a few times. V usage is TRBV15 and J usage is TRBJ1-5; D not resolved. The germline V gene encodes CDR1 LNHNV and CDR2 YYDKDF (reference sequence). This CDR3 is built from 16 residues. V lost 6 bases to trimming and J lost 0 bases, with 15 bases between them. CDR3 protein: CATRSTQPYSNQPQHF. In DNA form, the CDR3 reads TGTGCCACCAGGAGCACCCAACCTTATAGCAATCAGCCCCAGCATTTT.

This clone was counted a single time. CDR3 loop: CASSLERDTGRGEQYF. In nucleotides, the CDR3 is TGTGCCAGCAGTTTAGAAAGGGACACCGGACGGGGCGAGCAGTACTTC. The genes are TRBV28 and TRBJ2-7; D is perhaps TRBD1 (6 bases). CDR3 length: 16 residues. Germline V CDR1 and CDR2: MDHEN, SYDVKM. V lost 2 bases, J lost 6 bases, and 20 bases lay in between.

This clone has a handful of counts. The chain combines TRBV7-9 with TRBJ1-1; 9 bases fit TRBD1. The CDR3 is 18 amino acids. V gave up 5 bases and J gave up 0 bases; unmatched junction bases: 13. Germline CDR1 SEHNR, CDR2 FQNEAQ (reference sequence). The CDR3 region is CASSPLGQGITMNTEAFF. The DNA for the CDR3 is TGTGCCAGCAGCCCCCTGGGACAGGGCATTACGATGAACACTGAAGCTTTCTTT. The variable domain in full, with the rest retrieved from reference TRBV7-9 and TRBJ1-1, is DTGVSQNPRHKITKRGQNVTFRCDPISEHNRLYWYRQTLGQGPEFLTYFQNEAQLEKSRLLSDRFSAERPKGSFSTLEIQRTEQGDSAMYLCASSPLGQGITMNTEAFFGQGTRLTVV.

The V gene is TRBV5-8, the J gene TRBJ1-2, with 8 nucleotides matching TRBD1. The germline V gene has CDR1 SGHTS and CDR2 YDEGEE. The CDR3 runs to 14 residues. V lost 2 bases, J lost 8 bases, and 8 bases stayed unmatched. CDR3 sequence: CASSFAGGESGYTF. CDR3 sequence (DNA): TGTGCCAGCAGCTTCGCAGGGGGCGAGTCCGGCTACACCTTC.

This sequence joins TRBV12-5 and TRBJ1-2; no reliable D call. This CDR3 comprises 16 residues. V lost 6 bases to trimming and J lost 1 base, with 18 bases between them. CDR1 and CDR2 from the germline V gene are LGHNT and FRNRAP. CDR3 residues: CASGHGGGHLNYGYTF. CDR3 nucleotides: TGTGCTAGTGGACATGGCGGAGGGCACCTTAACTATGGCTACACCTTC.

The J gene is TRBJ1-2, the V gene TRBV19, with 7 bases matching TRBD1. Germline lookup yields CDR1 LNHDA and CDR2 SQIVND (reference sequence). V shed 7 bases and J 5 bases; nucleotides not matched to a gene: 7. CDR3 length: 13 amino acids. CDR3 sequence: CASTKDRRYGYTF. The CDR3 bases are TGTGCCAGTACGAAGGACAGGAGGTATGGCTACACCTTC.

For the CDR3, the DNA is TGCGCCAGCAGCCACAGCGGGAGTAGAGCCGAGCAGTTCTTC. Its protein is CASSHSGSRAEQFF. The rearrangement joins TRBV4-1 to TRBJ2-1; 8 nucleotides align to TRBD2. The V segment lost 3 bases and the J segment 10 bases; nucleotides outside the gene matches: 8. Germline assignment: CDR1 MGHRA and CDR2 YSYEKL. This CDR3 has 14 amino acids.

The rearrangement uses TRBV30 and TRBJ2-3; no definite D call. The CDR3 covers 12 residues. The germline V gene encodes CDR1 GTSNPN and CDR2 SVGIG (reference sequence). CDR3 sequence reads: CASAAATDTQYF. The CDR3 bases are TGTGCGAGCGCGGCAGCCACAGATACGCAGTATTTT.

This clone was seen only a few times. This rearrangement joins TRBV4-1 to TRBJ1-6; TRBD1 matches at 8 bases. CDR3 length: 17 amino acids. Germline loops: CDR1 MGHRA, CDR2 YSYEKL. V lost 3 bases and J lost 7; bases outside the gene matches: 11. The DNA for the CDR3 is TGCGCCAGCAGCCAGGGACAGGCGATCGCCCGGAATTCACCCCTCCACTTT. Translating it yields CASSQGQAIARNSPLHF.

V usage is TRBV5-6 and J usage is TRBJ1-2; 7 bases are shared with TRBD1. This CDR3 region has 15 residues. The V and J ends lost 4 bases and 3 bases, in that order; junction bases with no gene match: 9. Germline V lookup: CDR1 SGHDT, CDR2 YYEEEE. The CDR3 DNA follows: TGTGCCAGCAGCAGGGGACAGCTAATATACTATGGCTACACCTTC. Amino acid sequence: CASSRGQLIYYGYTF.

This chain links TRBV19 with TRBJ2-1; TRBD1 agrees at 7 bases. The CDR3 has 17 residues. CDR1 is LNHDA, CDR2 SQIVND, per germline (reference sequence). The trim removed 0 bases at V and 1 base at J, leaving 6 bases unmatched. CDR3 nucleotide sequence: TGTGCCAGTAGTATAGATGGCCTGGGACAGTCCTACAATGAGCAGTTCTTC. Its translation is CASSIDGLGQSYNEQFF.

This chain uses TRBV27 with TRBJ1-4; 10 nucleotides agree with TRBD1. Germline CDR1 and CDR2: MNHEY and SMNVEV (reference sequence). CDR3 length equals 18 residues. Unmatched junction bases numbered 19, after V lost 5 bases and J lost 10 bases. The CDR3 reads CASSKYVVGTGVLGKLFF. CDR3 sequence (DNA): TGTGCCAGCAGTAAATATGTGGTCGGGACAGGGGTTCTAGGAAAACTGTTTTTT. The full variable domain, with the rest looked up from reference TRBV27 and TRBJ1-4, is EAQVTQNPRYLITVTGKKLTVTCSQNMNHEYMSWYRQDPGLGLRQIYYSMNVEVTDKGDVPEGYKVSRKEKRNFPLILESPSPNQTSLYFCASSKYVVGTGVLGKLFFGSGTQLSVL.

The V gene is TRBV4-2, the J gene TRBJ2-7; D is undetermined. Looked up from germline, CDR1 is LGHNA and CDR2 is YNFKEQ. Trimming left V 3 bases short and J 0 bases short, with 9 bases between. The CDR3 extends over 14 amino acids. In DNA, the CDR3 is TGTGCCAGCAGCCAGGCAGGTCCCTCCTACGAGCAGTACTTC. Amino acid sequence: CASSQAGPSYEQYF.

The gene calls are TRBV7-8 and TRBJ2-1, with TRBD2 matching 9 bases. The CDR3 length is 13 residues. With 4 bases clipped from V and 7 bases from J, the junction kept 2 bases outside the gene matches. Germline CDR1 reads SGHVS; CDR2 reads FQNEAQ. The CDR3 nucleotides are TGTGCCAGCAGCTCAGGACTAGCGAATGAGCAGTTCTTC. This codes for CASSSGLANEQFF.

This clone came up once. V and J are TRBV4-2 and TRBJ2-1; TRBD2 is a possible D gene (6 bases). This CDR3 region has 15 residues. The germline V gene has CDR1 LGHNA and CDR2 YNFKEQ. V was shortened by 0 bases and J by 10 bases, with 16 bases between the two germline ends. This CDR3 is CASSQDGGSRGEQFF. CDR3 bases: TGTGCCAGCAGCCAAGATGGGGGGAGTAGGGGCGAGCAGTTCTTC.

The J gene is TRBJ2-2, the V gene TRBV2; 10 positions agree with TRBD1. The CDR3 covers 15 residues. CDR1 SNHLY and CDR2 FYNNEI come from the germline V gene. Losses at the gene ends were 6 bases for V and 4 bases for J; bases not matched to a gene: 5. The CDR3 sequence is CASSAGQGFTGELFF. In DNA, the CDR3 is TGTGCCAGCAGCGCGGGACAGGGGTTCACCGGGGAGCTGTTTTTT.